The source of this T cell receptor beta chain is a study of T cell responses to AZD1222 COVID-19 vaccine. Broader study findings: Without day 14 samples, only post-peak T cell repertoires were studied. Donor demographics were predominantly white British with a female majority; clonal diversity may be underestimated. Baseline seropositivity occurred in only a handful of AZD1222 recipients.

Second-dose timings of about 4 or about 12 weeks were pooled. Regarding this clone: Its antigen is currently unknown.

Repertoires were generated with immunoSEQ multiplex PCR, while TCRdb's copy carries only in-frame clones and drops some. The sample contains more than 150,000 clones, 92% of which appear only once. The CDR3 has 15 residues. With V trimmed by 4 bases and J by 4 bases, 6 bases remained unmatched. Germline CDR1 and CDR2: SGHRS and YFSETQ. The clonotype comes from an adult who received the AZD1222 COVID-19 vaccine. The chain combines TRBV5-1 with TRBJ2-3; TRBD2 aligns across 10 bases. The sequenced sample was peripheral blood, obtained 28 days after the second AZD1222 dose. DNA for the CDR3: TGCGCCAGCAGCATCCCAGCGGGAGGGGCAGATACGCAGTATTTT. Translating it yields CASSIPAGGADTQYF.